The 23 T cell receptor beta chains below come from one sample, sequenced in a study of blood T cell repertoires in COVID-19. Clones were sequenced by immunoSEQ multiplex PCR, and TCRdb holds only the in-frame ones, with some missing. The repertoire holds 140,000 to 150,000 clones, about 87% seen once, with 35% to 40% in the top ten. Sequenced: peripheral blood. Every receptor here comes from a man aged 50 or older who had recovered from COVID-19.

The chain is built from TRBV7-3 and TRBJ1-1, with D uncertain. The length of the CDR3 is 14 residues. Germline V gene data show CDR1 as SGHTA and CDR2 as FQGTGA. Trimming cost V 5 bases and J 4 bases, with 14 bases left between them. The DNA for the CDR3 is TGTGCCAGCAGCCCGCGGGGAAGAGGCACTGAAGCTTTCTTT. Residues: CASSPRGRGTEAFF.

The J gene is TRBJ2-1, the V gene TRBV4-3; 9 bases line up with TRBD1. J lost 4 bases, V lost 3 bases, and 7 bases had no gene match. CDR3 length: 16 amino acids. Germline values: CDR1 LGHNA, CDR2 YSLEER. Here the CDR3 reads CASSQIGTGRYNEQFF. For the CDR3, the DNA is TGCGCCAGCAGCCAGATTGGGACAGGGCGGTACAATGAGCAGTTCTTC.

In nucleotides, the CDR3 is TGCAGTGCTAGTGACCTCCAAGAGACCCAGTACTTC. This translates into CSASDLQETQYF. The chain couples TRBV20-1 to TRBJ2-5; the D is unclear. V shed 3 bases and J shed 1 base, with 6 bases lying between them. CDR3 length: 12 residues. Germline loops: CDR1 DFQATT, CDR2 SNEGSKA (reference sequence).

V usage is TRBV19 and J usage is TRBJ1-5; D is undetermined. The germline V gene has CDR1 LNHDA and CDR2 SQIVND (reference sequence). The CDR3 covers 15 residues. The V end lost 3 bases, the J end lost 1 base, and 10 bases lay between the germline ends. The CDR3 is CASSIGVGSNQPQHF. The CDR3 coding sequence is TGTGCCAGTAGTATCGGAGTCGGGAGCAATCAGCCCCAGCATTTT.

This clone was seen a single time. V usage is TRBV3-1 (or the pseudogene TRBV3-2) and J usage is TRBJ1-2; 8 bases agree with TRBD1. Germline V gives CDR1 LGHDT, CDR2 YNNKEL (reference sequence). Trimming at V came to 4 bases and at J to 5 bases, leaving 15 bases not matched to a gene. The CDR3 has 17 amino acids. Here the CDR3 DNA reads TGTGCCAGCAGCCTAGTACATCCCGGACAGGGATCTTATGGCTACACCTTC. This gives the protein CASSLVHPGQGSYGYTF.

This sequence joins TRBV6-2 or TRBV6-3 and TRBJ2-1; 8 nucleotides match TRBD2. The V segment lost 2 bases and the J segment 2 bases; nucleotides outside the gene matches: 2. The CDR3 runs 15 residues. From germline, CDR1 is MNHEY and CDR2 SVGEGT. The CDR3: CASSYTGGTYNEQFF. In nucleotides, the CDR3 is TGTGCCAGCAGTTACACGGGGGGGACCTACAATGAGCAGTTCTTC.

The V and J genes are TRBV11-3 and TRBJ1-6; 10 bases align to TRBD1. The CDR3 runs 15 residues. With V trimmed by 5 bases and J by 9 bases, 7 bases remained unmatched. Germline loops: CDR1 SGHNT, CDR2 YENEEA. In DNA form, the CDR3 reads TGTGCCAGCAGCGACCTGACAGGGGGCCTTTCACCCCTCCACTTT. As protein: CASSDLTGGLSPLHF.

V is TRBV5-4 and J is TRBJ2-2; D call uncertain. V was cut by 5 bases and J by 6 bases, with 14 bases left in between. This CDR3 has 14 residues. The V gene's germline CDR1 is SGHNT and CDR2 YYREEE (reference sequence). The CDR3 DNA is TGTGCCAGCAGTAGAGATTCGGTCCCCGGGGAGCTGTTTTTT. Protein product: CASSRDSVPGELFF.

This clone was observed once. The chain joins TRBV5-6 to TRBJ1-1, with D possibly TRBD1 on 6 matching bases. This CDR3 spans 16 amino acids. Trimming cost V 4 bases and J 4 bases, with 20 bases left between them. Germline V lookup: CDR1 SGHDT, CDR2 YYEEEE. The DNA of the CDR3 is TGTGCCAGCAGCCCGAGGGGGGGCAGGGGAGTCACTGAAGCTTTCTTT. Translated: CASSPRGGRGVTEAFF.

The CDR3 DNA reads TGTGCCAGCAGCTACCGGGACAGGGTCTCACCCCTCCACTTT. It translates to CASSYRDRVSPLHF. V is TRBV5-8 and J is TRBJ1-6; TRBD1 aligns across 9 bases. V was clipped by 3 bases and J by 10 bases; unmatched bases: 5. Germline CDR1 reads SGHTS; CDR2 reads YDEGEE. The CDR3 spans 14 residues.

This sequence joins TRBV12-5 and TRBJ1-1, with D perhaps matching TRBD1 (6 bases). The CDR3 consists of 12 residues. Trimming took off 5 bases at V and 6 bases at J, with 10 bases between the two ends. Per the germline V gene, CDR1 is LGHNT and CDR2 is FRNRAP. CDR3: CASGLPGAEAFF. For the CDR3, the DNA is TGTGCTAGTGGTCTGCCAGGGGCTGAAGCTTTCTTT.

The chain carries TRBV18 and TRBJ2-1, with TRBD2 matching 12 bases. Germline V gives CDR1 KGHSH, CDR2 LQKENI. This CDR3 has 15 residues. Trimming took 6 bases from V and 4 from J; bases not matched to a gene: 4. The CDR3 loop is CASSSTSGGYNEQFF. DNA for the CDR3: TGTGCCAGCTCCTCGACTAGCGGGGGTTACAATGAGCAGTTCTTC.

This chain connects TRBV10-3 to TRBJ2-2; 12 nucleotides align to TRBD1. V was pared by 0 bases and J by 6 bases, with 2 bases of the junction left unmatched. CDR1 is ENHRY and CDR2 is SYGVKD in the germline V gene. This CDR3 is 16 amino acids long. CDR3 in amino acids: CAISESGTGGSGELFF. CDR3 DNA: TGTGCCATCAGTGAGTCAGGGACAGGGGGCTCCGGGGAGCTGTTTTTT.

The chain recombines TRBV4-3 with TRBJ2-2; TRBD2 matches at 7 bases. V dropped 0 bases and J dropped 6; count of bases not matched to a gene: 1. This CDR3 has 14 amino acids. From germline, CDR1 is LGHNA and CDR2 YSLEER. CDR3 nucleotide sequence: TGCGCCAGCAGCCAAGATGGGGGGGCCGGGGAGCTGTTTTTT. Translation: CASSQDGGAGELFF.

The CDR3 spells CASSFRGYPGSLAYEQYF. CDR3 DNA sequence: TGTGCCAGCAGCTTTAGGGGTTACCCAGGCTCCCTCGCGTACGAGCAGTACTTC. The J gene is TRBJ2-7, the V gene TRBV7-9; D possibly corresponds to TRBD1 (5 bases). The V end was cut by 3 bases, the J end by 4 bases, with 25 bases between. The CDR3 has 18 residues. CDR1 SEHNR and CDR2 FQNEAQ come from the germline V gene (reference sequence).

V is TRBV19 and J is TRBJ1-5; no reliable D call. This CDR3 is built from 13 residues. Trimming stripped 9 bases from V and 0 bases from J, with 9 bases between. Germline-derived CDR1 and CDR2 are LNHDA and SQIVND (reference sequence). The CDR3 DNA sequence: TGTGCCAGCAACTCTTATAGCAATCAGCCCCAGCATTTT. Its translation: CASNSYSNQPQHF.

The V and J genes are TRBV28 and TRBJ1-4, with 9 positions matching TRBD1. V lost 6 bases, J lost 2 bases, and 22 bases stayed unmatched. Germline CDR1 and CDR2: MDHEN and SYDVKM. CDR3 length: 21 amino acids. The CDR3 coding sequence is TGTGCCAGCAGCATACTCTATCCGGGACAGGGTCCCCCACGGACTAATGAAAAACTGTTTTTT. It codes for CASSILYPGQGPPRTNEKLFF.

The CDR3, as DNA: TGTGCCAGCAGTGACACACCGGGAGGCGAGGATGGCTACACCTTC. Translation gives CASSDTPGGEDGYTF. The rearrangement uses TRBV25-1 and TRBJ1-2; no clear D. Trimming left V 3 bases short and J 6 bases short, with 17 bases between. This CDR3 is 15 amino acids long. CDR1 MGHDK and CDR2 SYGVNS come from the germline V gene.

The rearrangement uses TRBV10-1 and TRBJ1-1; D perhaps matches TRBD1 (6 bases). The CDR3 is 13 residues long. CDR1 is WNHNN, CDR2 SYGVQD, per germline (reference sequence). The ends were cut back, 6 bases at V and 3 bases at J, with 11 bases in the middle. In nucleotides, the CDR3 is TGCGCCAGCAGCGGGGGGCGGCACACTGAAGCTTTCTTT. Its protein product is CASSGGRHTEAFF.

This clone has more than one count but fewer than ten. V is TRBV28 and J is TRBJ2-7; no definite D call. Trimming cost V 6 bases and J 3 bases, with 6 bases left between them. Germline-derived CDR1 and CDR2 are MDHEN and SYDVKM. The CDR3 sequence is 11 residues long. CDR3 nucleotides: TGTGCCAGCAGCTACTACTACGAGCAGTACTTC. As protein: CASSYYYEQYF.

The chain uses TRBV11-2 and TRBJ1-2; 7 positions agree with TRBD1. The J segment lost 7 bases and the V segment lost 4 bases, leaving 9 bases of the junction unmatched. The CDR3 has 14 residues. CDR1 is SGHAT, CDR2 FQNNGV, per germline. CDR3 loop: CASSSGTVVRGYTF. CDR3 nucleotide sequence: TGTGCCAGCAGCTCCGGGACAGTGGTCCGTGGCTACACCTTC.

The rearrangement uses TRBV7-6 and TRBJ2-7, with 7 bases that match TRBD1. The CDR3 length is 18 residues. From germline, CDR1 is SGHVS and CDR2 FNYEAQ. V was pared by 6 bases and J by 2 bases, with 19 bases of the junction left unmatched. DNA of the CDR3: TGTGCCAGCAGTCGAGGCGAGGGGGCCCTGCGATTCCCCTACGAGCAGTACTTC. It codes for CASSRGEGALRFPYEQYF.

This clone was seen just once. In DNA, the CDR3 is TGTGCCAGCAGCTTGGCCGGACAGGGGGAAAACACTGAAGCTTTCTTT. Residues: CASSLAGQGENTEAFF. The rearrangement uses TRBV5-4 and TRBJ1-1; 10 bases line up with TRBD1. With V trimmed by 0 bases and J by 2 bases, 4 bases remained unmatched. The CDR3 has 16 amino acids. Per germline, CDR1 SGHNT and CDR2 YYREEE (reference sequence).